This T cell receptor (beta chain) was identified in a study of OX40 agonist ivuxolimab in advanced cancers. Turning to the study itself: The patients received agonistic anti-OX40 (CD134) antibody ivuxolimab.

About this clone itself: Its target is not known.

The ends were cut back, 5 bases at V and 8 bases at J, with 25 bases in the middle. Germline CDR1 is GTSNPN and CDR2 is SVGIG (reference sequence). The CDR3 has 16 amino acids. The assay was immunoSEQ multiplex PCR, and TCRdb's table has in-frame clones only and misses some. The table has nearly 55,000 clones, 80% to 90% seen once; the top ten hold about 1.4%. Study-wide points: Circulating CD4+ and CD8+ T cells showed clonal expansion by week 6 at 0.1 to 3.0 mg/kg.

This rearrangement joins TRBV30 to TRBJ2-1, with D perhaps being TRBD1 or TRBD2 (5 bases each). Sequences were derived from CD4+ or CD8+ T cells sorted from blood, sampled in a trial of the OX40 agonist ivuxolimab. This TCR was sampled from an adult with an advanced solid tumor such as melanoma, head and neck, liver or kidney cancer. The CDR3 loop is CAWGGDHSAGNDEQFF. In DNA, the CDR3 is TGTGCCTGGGGGGGAGACCACAGTGCGGGTAATGATGAGCAGTTCTTC.